These 4 T cell receptor beta chains share one sample of origin, sequenced in a study of Ad26.COV2.S vaccination and SARS-CoV-2 variants (dated by TCRdb to about 2021). The label giving this sample's treatment or condition can be read as: approximately 18 received Ad26.COV2.S at low or high dose, single or two shots; about 5 received placebo; per-sample allocation not given. For vaccine and placebo recipients, the sequenced repertoires came from samples collected on day 63 after the first injection. Library preparation was by the immunoSEQ multiplex PCR assay. What TCRdb holds here is the immuneACCESS table cut down to in-frame rearrangements. Part of the clones is not present; checked against another copy, under half of the missing clones reflect an unresolved V gene, and the others are unexplained. Here the sample has around 420,000 clones; roughly 88% occur a single time. Clones ranked in the top ten supply 3.6% of the sample.

The specimen was peripheral blood, collected in a trial of Ad26.COV2.S vaccine versus placebo. All receptors come from a person between 18 and 59 years old who received the Ad26.COV2.S COVID-19 vaccine or a placebo.

The rearrangement uses TRBV4-3 and TRBJ1-2; perhaps TRBD1 as D (6 bases). V gave up 3 bases and J gave up 5 bases, with 13 bases separating them. The CDR3 spans 14 residues. The V gene's germline CDR1 is LGHNA and CDR2 YSLEER. CDR3 in amino acids: CASSQAGQQYGYTF. The CDR3, as DNA: TGCGCCAGCAGCCAGGCAGGACAGCAGTATGGCTACACCTTC.

V usage is TRBV5-1 and J usage is TRBJ2-6; D gene unclear. Germline V gives CDR1 SGHRS, CDR2 YFSETQ. Trimming cost V 7 bases and J 0 bases, with 8 bases left between them. The CDR3 is made up of 14 amino acids. The CDR3 sequence: CASRIDSGANVLTF. The CDR3 nucleotides read TGCGCCAGCCGGATAGACTCTGGGGCCAACGTCCTGACTTTC.

As to this clone: The same CDR3 also results from other DNA sequences found in this sample. V and J are TRBV7-9 and TRBJ1-2; 7 bases agree with TRBD1. J gave up 4 bases and V 1 base, and 3 bases lay outside the gene matches. CDR3 length: 14 residues. The germline V gene has CDR1 SEHNR and CDR2 FQNEAQ (reference sequence). CDR3 coding DNA: TGTGCCAGCAGCTTAGGGGCAGGGGGCTATGGCTACACCTTC. It is translated as CASSLGAGGYGYTF.

This chain links TRBV18 with TRBJ1-2; tentatively, D is TRBD1 (5 bases). The ends were cut back, 3 bases at V and 3 bases at J, with 8 bases in the middle. Per germline, CDR1 KGHSH and CDR2 LQKENI. The CDR3 is made up of 13 amino acids. In DNA form, the CDR3 reads TGTGCCAGCTCACCGGGGGAGGACTATGGCTACACCTTC. This translates into CASSPGEDYGYTF.